The source of this TCR beta chain is a study of T cells in localized non-small cell lung cancer. Study results and limitations: Sequencing involved a lone tumor region, leaving heterogeneity possible. Appearing in adjacent lung were a median about 57 of the top 100 tumor clones. A denser population of T cells in blood accompanied longer overall survival. Adjacent uninvolved lung had the highest clonality, suggesting focused antigen responses.

Remarks on this clone: Its specificity is unknown.

The table came from immunoSEQ multiplex PCR; TCRdb's copy has only in-frame clones and leaves some out. Among approximately 83,000 clones listed, 85% to 90% were seen once. Specimen: peripheral blood, collected before any cancer treatment. The source of this sequence is a woman aged 35-70 years with stage I squamous cell lung carcinoma.

CDR3 DNA: TGTGCCAGCAGTGAAGCCTCGAGAGGACTTCAGCCCCAGCATTTT. Protein: CASSEASRGLQPQHF. The chain recombines TRBV2 with TRBJ1-5; no firm D call. The germline CDR1 and CDR2 sequences are SNHLY and FYNNEI. The CDR3 is 15 residues long. Trimming stripped 0 bases from V and 6 bases from J, with 12 bases between.